Listed below are T cell receptor beta chains from one sample, sequenced in a study of T cells in Graves' hyperthyroidism and ophthalmopathy. TCRdb re-analysed the multiplex PCR reads in MiXCR, keeping a single row per CDR3 protein. The table has hundreds of thousands of distinct CDR3 sequences, about a fifth seen once; the top ten hold around a third. The sample taken for sequencing was blood. All receptors come from a man aged 30-40 years with Graves' ophthalmopathy. CDR3s include the opening cysteine and the closing phenylalanine or tryptophan. Each record gives: clone size, V gene, J gene, CDR3 protein. Not all rows give a size; the values are once, few, many and, for expanded clones, a class.

clone_size: .
v_call: TRBV4-2
j_call: TRBJ2-3
cdr3_aa: CASSQPDRGFTDTQYF

clone_size: .
v_call: TRBV3-1
j_call: TRBJ2-5
cdr3_aa: CASSQDNSGTETQYF

clone_size: few
v_call: TRBV27
j_call: TRBJ1-2
cdr3_aa: CASSPGTAIYGYTF

clone_size: .
v_call: TRBV19
j_call: TRBJ2-2
cdr3_aa: CASTHLASGRGNTGELFF

clone_size: many
v_call: TRBV5-1
j_call: TRBJ2-7
cdr3_aa: CASSPRQGRYEQYF

clone_size: many
v_call: TRBV2
j_call: TRBJ1-5
cdr3_aa: CASSEEGIGNQPQHF

clone_size: once
v_call: TRBV5-1
j_call: TRBJ2-7
cdr3_aa: CASSPSPQGAGEQYF

clone_size: few
v_call: TRBV6-6
j_call: TRBJ2-3
cdr3_aa: CASSYSQGTDTQYF

clone_size: few
v_call: TRBV9
j_call: TRBJ2-3
cdr3_aa: CASSVGGGPADTQYF

clone_size: .
v_call: TRBV2
j_call: TRBJ2-7
cdr3_aa: CASSNLPGRFSGNSYEQYF

clone_size: .
v_call: TRBV6-4
j_call: TRBJ2-7
cdr3_aa: CASSVSEIYEQYF

clone_size: many
v_call: TRBV29-1
j_call: TRBJ2-5
cdr3_aa: CSVVWRAQQYQETQYF

clone_size: few
v_call: TRBV28
j_call: TRBJ1-6
cdr3_aa: CASSLPGQHYNSPLHF

clone_size: .
v_call: TRBV6-1
j_call: TRBJ1-1
cdr3_aa: CASSRRTGTTLTPMNTEAFF

clone_size: few
v_call: TRBV9
j_call: TRBJ1-2
cdr3_aa: CASSVGRHRDYGYTF

clone_size: few
v_call: TRBV18
j_call: TRBJ2-5
cdr3_aa: CASSPPDRGLETQYF

clone_size: .
v_call: TRBV24-1
j_call: TRBJ2-5
cdr3_aa: CATSAIPGTSGSRETQYF

clone_size: .
v_call: TRBV6-1
j_call: TRBJ1-2
cdr3_aa: CASSAGTGFYSDGYTF

clone_size: .
v_call: TRBV6-1
j_call: TRBJ1-6
cdr3_aa: CASSELAGVNSPLHF

clone_size: many
v_call: TRBV7-6
j_call: TRBJ2-1
cdr3_aa: CASSLDPQQSSYNEQFF